The subject of this entry is one T cell receptor (beta chain). What this receptor recognizes is not known. Base quality data are lacking; no much larger clone is found one base away. V gives up 4 bases and J gives up 7 bases, and the segment between their germline ends measures 15 bases. Measured from the cysteine to the phenylalanine, the CDR3 is 13 residues long. Left in the record is the CDR3 DNA by itself, 39 bases read in frame from the first base. CDR1 and CDR2 were assigned from the germline V gene as SGHDT and YYEEEE. Library generation was performed with the immunoSEQ multiplex PCR assay. TCRdb re-hosts the immuneACCESS table, in-frame sequences only. Its copies lack some clones; in the studies checked, an unresolved V gene accounts for under half of them, and the cause for the rest is not known. The sample table contains about 62,000 clones; only one count was recorded for 80% to 95% of them. Together, the top ten hold roughly 2.5% of the sample.

The source of the sample is a study of T cell changes during pregnancy in multiple sclerosis (dated by TCRdb to the late 2010s). For the wider study: Changes in the T cell repertoire over the course of pregnancy were examined in this study in women with multiple sclerosis.

This receptor chain uses TRBV5-6 and TRBJ2-7, and the D gene may be TRBD1, 6 bases matching. This TCR was recovered from a female donor in good health, enrolled as a control in a pregnancy study. The starting material was peripheral blood, obtained in the second trimester of pregnancy. The DNA reads TGTGCCAGCAGCCCAGGGGCTTCAGGAGAGCAGTACTTC. Its translation is CASSPGASGEQYF.